Listed here are 9 T cell receptor beta chains from one sample, sequenced in a study of blood T cell repertoires in COVID-19. Method: immunoSEQ multiplex PCR; TCRdb's copy keeps in-frame clones and lacks some. This repertoire shows around 140,000 clones, about nine tenths found once; its top ten account for just under 0.95%. Material for sequencing was peripheral blood. The receptors here all came from a woman in her fifties or sixties with acute or convalescent COVID-19.

V usage is TRBV6-2 or TRBV6-3 and J usage is TRBJ2-4, with D possibly being TRBD1 (6 bases). Germline CDR1 is MNHEY and CDR2 is SVGEGT. V was shortened by 4 bases and J by 1 base, with 8 bases between the two germline ends. This CDR3 is built from 14 residues. The CDR3 DNA reads as TGTGCCAGCAGTTCTACAGGGGCCAAAAACATTCAGTACTTC. It is translated as CASSSTGAKNIQYF.

The V gene is TRBV18, the J gene TRBJ2-1; perhaps TRBD1 as D (5 bases). The CDR3 totals 14 residues. Germline V gene data show CDR1 as KGHSH and CDR2 as LQKENI. The V end was cut by 1 base, the J end by 8 bases, with 12 bases between. The CDR3 region is CASSPRVGRDEQFF. CDR3 DNA: TGTGCCAGCTCACCACGGGTGGGCAGGGATGAGCAGTTCTTC.

The rearrangement links TRBV30 to TRBJ1-1; 7 positions match TRBD1. The CDR3 is 14 residues long. Germline trimming cut 3 bases from V and 2 bases from J; bases unmatched to any gene: 6. CDR1 is GTSNPN and CDR2 is SVGIG in the germline V gene (reference sequence). The CDR3 DNA reads TGTGCCTGGAGCAGGGGGTCGGCCAACACTGAAGCTTTCTTT. This gives the protein CAWSRGSANTEAFF.

This clone has a handful of counts. This rearrangement joins TRBV19 to TRBJ1-5; D is uncertain. V gave up 4 bases and J gave up 11 bases, with 6 bases separating them. The CDR3 totals 10 residues. CDR1 LNHDA and CDR2 SQIVND come from the germline V gene (reference sequence). CDR3 sequence reads: CASSNGAQHF. CDR3 sequence (DNA): TGTGCCAGTAGTAACGGAGCCCAGCATTTT.

This chain links TRBV13 with TRBJ2-7; D gene ambiguous. Between the trimmed V and J ends, which lost 0 bases and 3 bases, there was a span of 12 bases. The CDR3 runs to 15 residues. Germline V CDR1 and CDR2: PRHDT, FYEKMQ (reference sequence). CDR3 coding DNA: TGTGCCAGCAGCTTAGGGGAAATAGGCGGCTACGAGCAGTACTTC. As protein: CASSLGEIGGYEQYF.

The chain couples TRBV6-5 to TRBJ2-4, with D possibly TRBD1 on 6 matching bases. The length of the CDR3 is 14 residues. Trimming took 5 bases from V and 1 from J, leaving 9 bases between them. CDR1 and CDR2 (germline): MNHEY, SVGAGI. The CDR3 reads CASSQGLAKNIQYF. CDR3 in DNA: TGTGCCAGCAGTCAGGGGTTGGCCAAAAACATTCAGTACTTC.

This chain's CDR3 is CASSLNSGGGPSREQYF. The CDR3, as DNA: TGTGCCAGCAGCTTGAATTCTGGGGGAGGCCCCTCTCGGGAGCAGTACTTC. This chain joins TRBV5-4 and TRBJ2-7, with D perhaps matching TRBD2 (6 bases). V dropped 1 base and J dropped 7 bases, with 24 bases sitting between them. The V gene's germline CDR1 is SGHNT and CDR2 YYREEE (reference sequence). The CDR3 totals 17 residues.

This chain connects TRBV25-1 to TRBJ2-1, with TRBD1 matching over 9 bases. Looked up from germline, CDR1 is MGHDK and CDR2 is SYGVNS. The CDR3 length is 13 residues. V dropped 4 bases and J dropped 9; count of bases not matched to a gene: 4. CDR3 nucleotides: TGTGCCAGCAGTGGAGGGACAGGGTTTGAGCAGTTCTTC. Its protein is CASSGGTGFEQFF.

V is TRBV4-1 and J is TRBJ2-3, with a weak D call TRBD2 (6 bases). The CDR3 length is 14 residues. V gave up 1 base and J gave up 1 base, with 6 bases separating them. Per germline, CDR1 MGHRA and CDR2 YSYEKL. The CDR3 DNA follows: TGCGCCAGCAGCCAAGGGGGGGGCACAGATACGCAGTATTTT. Translation: CASSQGGGTDTQYF.